This entry describes one T cell receptor (beta chain). The V gene's germline CDR1 is SEHNR and CDR2 FQNEAQ (reference sequence). This CDR3 is built from 16 residues. Trimming cost V 1 base and J 4 bases, with 15 bases left between them. Sequencing was performed with immunoSEQ multiplex PCR; in TCRdb, only in-frame clones are kept and a portion is missing. The data contain tens of thousands of clones, roughly 80% of them singletons. The Seattle site enrolled patients during active infection and followed them longitudinally. The data stem from a study of blood T cell repertoires in COVID-19. Sequencing was carried out using peripheral blood. The chain recombines TRBV7-9 with TRBJ2-3; D may be TRBD2 (6 bases). The sequence was obtained from a man aged 60 to 75 with COVID-19, enrolled during active disease. The CDR3 region has the DNA TGTGCCAGCAGCTTAGATGTCGGGAGAACAGCAGATACGCAGTATTTT. This translates into CASSLDVGRTADTQYF.